The rows below give T cell receptor beta chains drawn from one sample of a study of blood T cells in healthy people across ages. TCRdb re-analysed the 5' RACE reads in MiXCR, keeping a single row per CDR3 protein. The sample includes about 640,000 distinct CDR3 sequences, roughly 58% of them seen just once. The material sequenced was blood. The receptor set was obtained from a man aged 55 to 69 in good health. The CDR3 runs from the conserved cysteine through the conserved F or W. D genes are given only for firm matches. Rows may omit the clone size; those that give it use once, few, many or a size class.

D gene: NA
J gene: TRBJ2-1
V gene: TRBV20-1
clone size: NA
CDR3 DNA: TGCAGTGCTAGAGAACCGGGACCCTCGGATGAGCAGTTCTTC
CDR3 protein: CSAREPGPSDEQFF

D gene: NA
J gene: TRBJ1-1
V gene: TRBV6-6
clone size: NA
CDR3 DNA: TGTGCCAGCAGTACCTCCAGGGACACTGAAGCTTTCTTT
CDR3 protein: CASSTSRDTEAFF

D gene: NA
J gene: TRBJ1-2
V gene: TRBV11-2
clone size: NA
CDR3 DNA: TGTGCCAGCAGCGCGTTGGGGGGGCTAGATTACACCTTC
CDR3 protein: CASSALGGLDYTF

D gene: NA
J gene: TRBJ1-2
V gene: TRBV5-1
clone size: NA
CDR3 DNA: TGCGCCAGCAGCTATCTCCCGGGAGGAAACTATGGCTACACCTTC
CDR3 protein: CASSYLPGGNYGYTF

D gene: TRBD2
J gene: TRBJ2-7
V gene: TRBV7-2
clone size: NA
CDR3 DNA: TGTGCCAGCAGCCCTAGCGGGAGTAGGGACCGGTTCTACGAGCAGTACTTC
CDR3 protein: CASSPSGSRDRFYEQYF

D gene: NA
J gene: TRBJ2-5
V gene: TRBV12-3/TRBV12-4
clone size: few
CDR3 DNA: TGTGCCAGCAGTCCCGGAAGTTTGGAGACCCAGTACTTC
CDR3 protein: CASSPGSLETQYF

D gene: TRBD1
J gene: TRBJ2-1
V gene: TRBV25-1
clone size: NA
CDR3 DNA: TGTGCCAGCAGCACAGGGGGTGCGTATGAGCAGTTCTTC
CDR3 protein: CASSTGGAYEQFF

D gene: NA
J gene: TRBJ2-7
V gene: TRBV20-1
clone size: few
CDR3 DNA: TGCAGTGCTAGAGTGTGGGGACTCTCCTACGAGCAGTACTTC
CDR3 protein: CSARVWGLSYEQYF

D gene: TRBD1
J gene: TRBJ1-6
V gene: TRBV6-1
clone size: NA
CDR3 DNA: TGTGCCAGCAGTGAATCTGGACAGGGTAATTCACCCCTCCACTTT
CDR3 protein: CASSESGQGNSPLHF

D gene: TRBD2
J gene: TRBJ2-3
V gene: TRBV7-2
clone size: NA
CDR3 DNA: TGTGCCAGCAGCTTATGGGGGGGAACCACAGATACGCAGTATTTT
CDR3 protein: CASSLWGGTTDTQYF

D gene: NA
J gene: TRBJ2-1
V gene: TRBV11-3
clone size: NA
CDR3 DNA: TGTGCCAGCAGCTCCGCCGCCGGAGACAATGAGCAGTTCTTC
CDR3 protein: CASSSAAGDNEQFF

D gene: TRBD1
J gene: TRBJ2-1
V gene: TRBV6-6
clone size: few
CDR3 DNA: TGTGCCAGTTTCTCGGGACAGAACTACAATGAGCAGTTCTTC
CDR3 protein: CASFSGQNYNEQFF

D gene: NA
J gene: TRBJ2-7
V gene: TRBV5-1
clone size: NA
CDR3 DNA: TGCGCCGGCTGTCAGGGGTTGCTCTCCTACGAGCAGTACTTC
CDR3 protein: CAGCQGLLSYEQYF